Below, 29 T cell receptor beta chains from the same sample are listed, as sequenced in a study of T cell responses to AZD1222 COVID-19 vaccine. Clones were read by immunoSEQ multiplex PCR, and TCRdb kept only the in-frame ones, dropping some. The table shows fewer than 150,000 clones, with roughly 86% occurring only once. The source material was peripheral blood, sampled 28 days after the second AZD1222 dose. Receptors originate from an adult who received the AZD1222 COVID-19 vaccine.

The rearrangement links TRBV12-3 or TRBV12-4 to TRBJ2-2, with unresolved D. The V end lost 6 bases, the J end lost 1 base, and 3 bases lay between the germline ends. The CDR3 contains 12 residues. CDR3 DNA: TGTGCCAGCAGGGAGAACACCGGGGAGCTGTTTTTT. As protein: CASRENTGELFF.

This chain links TRBV6-4 with TRBJ2-1, with D hard to call. The CDR3 extends over 11 amino acids. Germline values: CDR1 MRHNA, CDR2 SNTAGT. V lost 5 bases, J lost 11 bases, and 10 bases lay in between. CDR3 in DNA: TGTGCCAGCAGTTCAGACACAAAGCAGTTCTTC. Protein: CASSSDTKQFF.

The chain combines TRBV21-1 with TRBJ2-7; no DNA check was done on the table's D call, TRBD2. TRBV21-1 has pseudogene status. The length of the CDR3 is 11 residues. Here the CDR3 reads CASSVSYEQYF. The CDR3 DNA is TGTGCCAGCAGCGTTAGCTACGAGCAGTACTTC.

The chain couples TRBV5-6 to TRBJ1-4; no clear D. V lost 7 bases and J lost 5, with 12 bases in between. The CDR3 is 13 residues long. CDR1 is SGHDT, CDR2 YYEEEE, per germline. The chain's CDR3 is CASHPMGNEKLFF. The CDR3 DNA reads TGTGCCAGCCACCCCATGGGGAATGAAAAACTGTTTTTT.

The gene calls are TRBV18 and TRBJ1-3, with 7 bases matching TRBD1. The CDR3 is 16 amino acids. The germline V gene encodes CDR1 KGHSH and CDR2 LQKENI. Trimming at V came to 0 bases and at J to 2 bases, leaving 4 bases not matched to a gene. CDR3 in amino acids: CASSPPTGFTGNTIYF. Here the CDR3 DNA reads TGTGCCAGCTCACCACCGACAGGGTTTACTGGAAACACCATATATTTT.

V is TRBV3-1 (or the pseudogene TRBV3-2) and J is TRBJ2-7; TRBD2 agrees at 7 bases. Unmatched junction bases numbered 13, after V lost 3 bases and J lost 5 bases. This CDR3 has 16 amino acids. Germline CDR1 and CDR2: LGHDT and YNNKEL (reference sequence). The CDR3 sequence: CASSHGVGEGQDEQYF. The CDR3, as DNA: TGTGCCAGCAGCCACGGGGTGGGGGAGGGCCAGGACGAGCAGTACTTC.

The chain uses TRBV19 and TRBJ2-7; 10 nucleotides match TRBD1. The germline gives CDR1 LNHDA, CDR2 SQIVND (reference sequence). The CDR3 loop spans 14 amino acids. Trimming at V came to 10 bases and at J to 0 bases, leaving 6 bases not matched to a gene. The CDR3 is CATSDRGSSYEQYF. CDR3 coding DNA: TGTGCCACCTCGGACAGGGGGAGCTCCTACGAGCAGTACTTC. Together with reference TRBV19 and TRBJ2-7, the CDR3 gives the full variable domain: DGGITQSPKYLFRKEGQNVTLSCEQNLNHDAMYWYRQDPGQGLRLIYYSQIVNDFQKGDIAEGYSVSREKKESFPLTVTSAQKNPTAFYLCATSDRGSSYEQYFGPGTRLTVT.

The chain links TRBV5-1 to TRBJ2-2; D tentatively fits TRBD1 or TRBD2 (5 bases each). Germline V gene lookup returns CDR1 SGHRS and CDR2 YFSETQ. Deletions cut 5 bases from V and 3 bases from J, with 11 bases between. CDR3 size: 14 residues. DNA for the CDR3: TGCGCCAGCAGTGGGGGTGGTGACACCGGGGAGCTGTTTTTT. Protein product: CASSGGGDTGELFF.

This clone was seen more than once but under ten times. The chain links TRBV21-1 to TRBJ2-7. TRBV21-1 is designated a pseudogene. The CDR3 has 12 amino acids. DNA of the CDR3: TGTGCCAGCAGCAAAGTTGACCACGAGCAGTACTTC. Translated: CASSKVDHEQYF.

Only one count was recorded for this clone. V usage is TRBV28 and J usage is TRBJ2-7, with a weak D call TRBD2 (5 bases). Germline values: CDR1 MDHEN, CDR2 SYDVKM. This CDR3 has 15 amino acids. V was cut by 7 bases and J by 5 bases, with 21 bases left in between. The CDR3 DNA reads TGTGCCAGCACCAGGAGAGGGCTCCAAATAAACGAGCAGTACTTC. As protein: CASTRRGLQINEQYF.

The genes are TRBV18 and TRBJ1-1; no clear D gene. In germline, CDR1 is KGHSH, CDR2 LQKENI. V was clipped by 1 base and J by 1 base, with 10 bases between them. The CDR3 covers 15 residues. The CDR3 loop is CASSPQGETNTEAFF. The CDR3 DNA is TGTGCCAGCTCACCACAGGGAGAAACGAACACTGAAGCTTTCTTT.

The chain is built from TRBV3-1 (or the pseudogene TRBV3-2) and TRBJ1-1; no firm D call. Germline assignment: CDR1 LGHDT and CDR2 YNNKEL (reference sequence). V was pared by 7 bases and J by 1 base, with 16 bases between. The CDR3 length is 15 residues. In nucleotides, the CDR3 is TGTGCCAGCACTCCCGGGTGGGTTGGGAACACTGAAGCTTTCTTT. Amino acids: CASTPGWVGNTEAFF.

This chain links TRBV10-3 with TRBJ1-1; TRBD1 matches 8 bases. The V gene end was trimmed by 4 bases and the J gene end by 11 bases; junction bases not matched to a gene: 6. Germline loops: CDR1 ENHRY, CDR2 SYGVKD. The CDR3 length is 12 residues. CDR3 DNA sequence: TGTGCCATCAGTGGCCAGGGGGCGCATGCTTTCTTT. Its protein is CAISGQGAHAFF.

The genes are TRBV28 and TRBJ1-3; no clear D. Germline V CDR1 and CDR2: MDHEN, SYDVKM. Trimming took 2 bases from V and 1 from J, leaving 15 bases between them. The CDR3 has 17 amino acids. This chain's CDR3 is CASSLEALQRSGNTIYF. CDR3 nucleotides: TGTGCCAGCAGTTTAGAGGCGTTGCAGCGGTCTGGAAACACCATATATTTT.

This rearrangement joins TRBV10-3 to TRBJ1-5; no clear D. Germline lookup yields CDR1 ENHRY and CDR2 SYGVKD. V dropped 3 bases and J dropped 1 base, with 13 bases sitting between them. The CDR3 sequence is 16 residues long. The chain's CDR3 is CAISDGYTGSNQPQHF. The CDR3 bases are TGTGCCATCAGTGATGGTTATACGGGAAGCAATCAGCCCCAGCATTTT.

In this sample, this clone turned up a few times. This rearrangement joins TRBV29-1 to TRBJ2-1; 13 bases agree with TRBD2. The CDR3 spans 19 residues. Germline CDR1 and CDR2: SQVTM and ANQGSEA. V was clipped by 7 bases and J by 0 bases; unmatched bases: 15. The CDR3, as DNA: TGCAGCGCCTCAGGCGTCCCGGGACTAGCGGGGAGCTCCTACAATGAGCAGTTCTTC. Translating it yields CSASGVPGLAGSSYNEQFF.

The rearrangement uses TRBV7-9 and TRBJ2-1; the D call may be TRBD1 or TRBD2 (7 bases each). V dropped 8 bases and J dropped 4 bases, with 21 bases sitting between them. The CDR3 loop spans 16 amino acids. The germline V gene has CDR1 SEHNR and CDR2 FQNEAQ (reference sequence). CDR3 region: CASQLGSGGVYNEQFF. Written as DNA, the CDR3 is TGTGCCAGCCAGCTTGGATCAGGGGGGGTTTACAATGAGCAGTTCTTC.

This chain joins TRBV5-8 and TRBJ1-4, with no clear D. Trimming took off 7 bases at V and 8 bases at J, with 15 bases between the two ends. The CDR3 loop spans 13 amino acids. Germline values: CDR1 SGHTS, CDR2 YDEGEE. The CDR3 loop reads CASQSRVGEKLFF. CDR3 sequence (DNA): TGTGCCAGCCAGTCTAGGGTCGGGGAAAAACTGTTTTTT.

The chain combines TRBV28 with TRBJ2-5, with D perhaps given as TRBD1 or TRBD2 (5 bases each). CDR1 is MDHEN and CDR2 is SYDVKM in the germline V gene. The CDR3 runs 14 residues. Trimming removed 2 bases at V and 5 bases at J, with 12 bases between. The CDR3 sequence: CASSLGGPGETQYF. CDR3 DNA: TGTGCCAGCAGTTTAGGGGGACCGGGGGAGACCCAGTACTTC. The full variable domain, with the rest looked up from reference TRBV28 and TRBJ2-5, is DVKVTQSSRYLVKRTGEKVFLECVQDMDHENMFWYRQDPGLGLRLIYFSYDVKMKEKGDIPEGYSVSREKKERFSLILESASTNQTSMYLCASSLGGPGETQYFGPGTRLLVL.

With respect to this clone: Sequence at one end of the junction differs from germline and may be a read error. The chain recombines TRBV6-1 with TRBJ1-4, with a possible D match to TRBD1 (5 bases). Germline values: CDR1 MNHNS, CDR2 SASEGT. This CDR3 is built from 13 residues. CDR3 sequence reads: CASSESSLGRKNF. CDR3 in DNA: TGTGCCAGCAGTGAAAGTTCTTTGGGACGGAAAAATTTT.

This clone was seen a handful of times. The chain couples TRBV5-1 to TRBJ2-7; 9 nucleotides match TRBD1. The germline gives CDR1 SGHRS, CDR2 YFSETQ. The CDR3 is 14 amino acids. The V segment lost 7 bases and the J segment 4 bases; nucleotides outside the gene matches: 9. The DNA of the CDR3 is TGCGCCAGCGCTCGGGGGACAGGGCTTTACGAGCAGTACTTC. It yields the protein CASARGTGLYEQYF.

The chain combines TRBV5-1 with TRBJ1-3; TRBD1 matches 7 bases. This CDR3 is built from 15 residues. J was trimmed by 4 bases and V by 1 base; bases with no gene match: 5. CDR1 is SGHRS and CDR2 is YFSETQ in the germline V gene. The CDR3 spells CASSLSGRGGNTIYF. The CDR3 nucleotides read TGCGCCAGCAGCTTGTCTGGCAGGGGGGGAAACACCATATATTTT.

The genes are TRBV19 and TRBJ1-1; D not certain. Germline assignment: CDR1 LNHDA and CDR2 SQIVND (reference sequence). Trimming left V 2 bases short and J 3 bases short, with 19 bases between. CDR3 length equals 17 residues. In nucleotides, the CDR3 is TGTGCCAGTAGTATAAGTCTTAGGGAGGTCGGGGACACTGAAGCTTTCTTT. Protein: CASSISLREVGDTEAFF.

This chain uses TRBV18 with TRBJ2-1; 11 bases agree with TRBD2. Germline V gene lookup returns CDR1 KGHSH and CDR2 LQKENI. With 4 bases clipped from V and 8 bases from J, the junction kept 7 bases outside the gene matches. This CDR3 is built from 15 residues. The CDR3 region is CASSLSGGARYEQFF. DNA for the CDR3: TGTGCCAGCTCACTTAGCGGGGGGGCCAGGTATGAGCAGTTCTTC.

V is TRBV19 and J is TRBJ1-6, with unresolved D. Germline-derived CDR1 and CDR2 are LNHDA and SQIVND (reference sequence). CDR3 length: 15 residues. Trimming left V 5 bases short and J 4 bases short, with 12 bases between. CDR3 protein: CASSLRELYNSPLHF. The DNA for the CDR3 is TGTGCCAGTAGTCTCCGGGAGCTATATAATTCACCCCTCCACTTT.

The chain joins TRBV5-6 to TRBJ1-2; 7 bases match TRBD1. The CDR3 consists of 13 residues. Germline V gene lookup returns CDR1 SGHDT and CDR2 YYEEEE. V lost 3 bases to trimming and J lost 5 bases; unmatched junction nucleotides: 4. This CDR3 is CASSSGTVYGYTF. DNA of the CDR3: TGTGCCAGCAGCTCCGGGACAGTTTATGGCTACACCTTC.

The chain has TRBV5-1 and TRBJ2-1; a weak D match, TRBD1 (6 bases). Germline lookup yields CDR1 SGHRS and CDR2 YFSETQ. This CDR3 is built from 17 residues. V gave up 4 bases and J gave up 0 bases, with 17 bases separating them. The CDR3 DNA is TGCGCCAGCAGCCCCACGAGGCCCAGGGGCTCCTACAATGAGCAGTTCTTC. It specifies CASSPTRPRGSYNEQFF.

The chain couples TRBV6-5 to TRBJ2-7; a weak D match, TRBD1 (5 bases). Germline V lookup: CDR1 MNHEY, CDR2 SVGAGI. V was pared by 9 bases and J by 5 bases, with 17 bases between. The length of the CDR3 is 13 residues. The CDR3 is CASRTARENEQYF. The CDR3 coding sequence is TGTGCCAGTAGAACCGCCAGGGAAAACGAGCAGTACTTC.

Only one count was recorded for this clone. The chain is built from TRBV19 and TRBJ2-5; 9 nucleotides line up with TRBD1. The germline CDR1 and CDR2 sequences are LNHDA and SQIVND (reference sequence). V dropped 6 bases and J dropped 1; count of bases not matched to a gene: 9. CDR3 length equals 16 residues. CDR3 DNA sequence: TGTGCCAGTAGCCCCGGGACAGGGTTAGCCCAAGAGACCCAGTACTTC. Encoded protein: CASSPGTGLAQETQYF.